This T cell receptor beta chain stems from a study of blood T cell repertoires in COVID-19. Study at large: Spain, Italy and the United States supplied samples that represented acute and convalescent COVID-19. The analysed material was cDNA or gDNA that came from T cells, B-cell-depleted T cells, or PBMCs.

Assay used: immunoSEQ multiplex PCR; TCRdb lists only in-frame clones, some missing. The sample includes 50,000 to 65,000 clones, around nine tenths of them seen just once. CDR3 size: 14 residues. Germline-derived CDR1 and CDR2 are LGHNA and YNFKEQ. The V gene lost 0 bases and the J gene lost 7 bases, with 12 bases spanning the gap. Source material: peripheral blood. This receptor was identified in a man in his sixties or seventies with acute or convalescent COVID-19. The chain recombines TRBV4-2 with TRBJ1-2; TRBD1 might be the D (6 bases). In DNA form, the CDR3 reads TGTGCCAGCAGCCAAGATCTGGGGGCGGCTGGCTACACCTTC. Translation gives CASSQDLGAAGYTF.